The following is a T cell receptor beta chain sequence with its context. The antigen is not known. The data originate from a study of sequential checkpoint blockade in melanoma. General study results and limits: Tumor T-cell fraction and clonality correlated with PD-L1 and CD8+ counts.

This CDR3 is 15 amino acids long. Per germline, CDR1 LNHDA and CDR2 SQIVND (reference sequence). V lost 3 bases and J lost 1, with 9 bases in between. Method: immunoSEQ multiplex PCR; TCRdb's copy keeps in-frame clones and lacks some. The data contain roughly 4,000 clones, 23% of them singletons. Treatment described: randomized to nivolumab then ipilimumab (arm A) or the reverse (arm B). The input for sequencing was tumor tissue (inferred from file names), taken from a patient given nivolumab and ipilimumab in sequence. The genes are TRBV19 and TRBJ2-2; no definite D call. The receptor comes from a human donor with melanoma. The CDR3 sequence: CASSIIQENTGELFF. The CDR3 nucleotides are TGTGCCAGTAGTATCATTCAGGAGAACACCGGGGAGCTGTTTTTT.